This T cell receptor beta chain was profiled in a study of T cell responses to AZD1222 COVID-19 vaccine. The study's findings and limits: At study baseline, merely five or six AZD1222 recipients were seropositive. Spike-specific TCR breadth and depth went up after people got two AZD1222 doses. White British people made up most donors, females outnumbered males, and clonal diversity was possibly underestimated.

CDR1 and CDR2 from the germline V gene are LNHNV and YYDKDF (reference sequence). The CDR3 length is 15 residues. V was pared by 4 bases and J by 5 bases, with 15 bases between. Clones were read by immunoSEQ multiplex PCR, and TCRdb kept only the in-frame ones, dropping some. Counted here are some 130,000 clones, roughly 80% occurring once; the ten biggest clones make up over 4%. A word on this clone: Its cognate antigen is unknown.

The TCR was taken from an adult in good health. The specimen comprised peripheral blood, sampled on day 0 of AZD1222 vaccination. The chain employs TRBV15 and TRBJ1-5; D uncertain. CDR3 DNA: TGTGCCACCAGCACCCCGACTTGGAGCCATCAGCCCCAGCATTTT. As protein: CATSTPTWSHQPQHF. The whole variable domain, remainder taken from reference TRBV15 and TRBJ1-5, is DAMVIQNPRYQVTQFGKPVTLSCSQTLNHNVMYWYQQKSSQAPKLLFHYYDKDFNNEADTPDNFQSRRPNTSFCFLDIRSPGLGDTAMYLCATSTPTWSHQPQHFGDGTRLSIL.